The 25 T cell receptor beta chains below all came from one sample that was sequenced in a study of human T cells and chemical hapten exposure. Time point denoted: patch test 3, about 24 weeks after DPC sensitization. Treatment of the sample: therapeutic diphenylcyclopropenone sensitization with weekly scalp DPC. TCRdb reprocessed the RACE reads with MiXCR, giving one entry per CDR3 protein. The sample has around 200,000 distinct CDR3 sequences; 20% to 25% are singletons. The sequenced sample was whole blood, obtained in connection with sensitization to the hapten diphenylcyclopropenone (DPC). The receptors come from a woman in her thirties or forties with alopecia areata. Some clones in this sample may be carry-over from other donors' samples.

With respect to this clonotype: A clone one base away is much larger, so this may be a read error. The CDR3 spells CASSLGARDYGYTF. The CDR3 DNA reads TGTGCCAGCAGTTTAGGGGCGAGGGACTATGGCTACACCTTC. The V gene is TRBV27, the J gene TRBJ1-2, with D possibly TRBD1 on 5 matching bases. Trimming shortened V by 2 bases and J by 3 bases, and 10 bases separated the two germline ends. Germline V gives CDR1 MNHEY, CDR2 SMNVEV (reference sequence). This CDR3 has 14 amino acids.

The chain recombines TRBV6-4 with TRBJ1-6; D is undetermined. The CDR3 totals 13 residues. The germline V gene encodes CDR1 MRHNA and CDR2 SNTAGT. The V end was cut by 2 bases, the J end by 5 bases, with 4 bases between. The CDR3 region has the DNA TGTGCCAGCAGTGACAGGGATAATTCACCCCTCCACTTT. Protein product: CASSDRDNSPLHF.

This chain connects TRBV15 to TRBJ1-1; a possible D gene is TRBD1 (6 bases). Trimming stripped 1 base from V and 0 bases from J, with 21 bases between. Germline V lookup: CDR1 LNHNV, CDR2 YYDKDF (reference sequence). CDR3 length: 19 residues. For the CDR3, the DNA is TGTGCCACCAGCAGAGCGGGGGGCGAAGGGGTATTCATGAACACTGAAGCTTTCTTT. Protein product: CATSRAGGEGVFMNTEAFF.

V and J are TRBV11-2 and TRBJ1-5; D may be TRBD1 (6 bases). In germline, CDR1 is SGHAT, CDR2 FQNNGV. V lost 1 base, J lost 8 bases, and 15 bases lay in between. The CDR3 totals 15 residues. In DNA form, the CDR3 reads TGTGCCAGCAGCTTAGCCCTTGGAGAGGGGGAGCCCCAGCATTTT. Translation: CASSLALGEGEPQHF.

The chain carries TRBV6-2 or TRBV6-3 and TRBJ2-1; D is unresolved. CDR1 and CDR2 from the germline V gene are MNHEY and SVGEGT. Trimming removed 8 bases at V and 9 bases at J, with 11 bases between. The CDR3 contains 11 residues. CDR3: CASRNTIEQFF. In nucleotides, the CDR3 is TGTGCCAGCCGCAATACAATTGAGCAGTTCTTC.

The rearrangement links TRBV14 to TRBJ1-5; D gene uncertain. V lost 1 base and J lost 5, with 6 bases in between. The germline V gene has CDR1 SGHDN and CDR2 FVKESK. This CDR3 has 13 residues. CDR3 sequence (DNA): TGTGCCAGCAGCCAAGGAAGGGATCAGCCCCAGCATTTT. It translates to CASSQGRDQPQHF.

The chain uses TRBV6-2 or TRBV6-3 and TRBJ2-1; no clear D. From germline, CDR1 is MNHEY and CDR2 SVGEGT. The CDR3 is 13 residues long. Trimming removed 8 bases from V and 4 bases from J, with 12 bases in between. The CDR3, as DNA: TGTGCCAGCGCGGCCGAGAGATACAATGAGCAGTTCTTC. It encodes CASAAERYNEQFF.

The chain joins TRBV10-3 to TRBJ2-1; TRBD2 aligns across 8 bases. This CDR3 has 17 residues. The germline CDR1 and CDR2 sequences are ENHRY and SYGVKD. Losses at the gene ends were 7 bases for V and 7 bases for J; bases not matched to a gene: 18. The CDR3 sequence: CAIKESSGRPTQNEQFF. CDR3 coding DNA: TGTGCCATCAAGGAATCCAGCGGGAGACCGACACAAAATGAGCAGTTCTTC.

This clonotype was seen more than once but under ten times. The V call is TRBV6-2 or TRBV6-3, the J call TRBJ2-3, with TRBD2 as a possible D gene (6 bases). The CDR3 is 12 residues long. Germline V gives CDR1 MNHEY, CDR2 SVGEGT. V gave up 5 bases and J gave up 5 bases, with 8 bases separating them. The CDR3, as DNA: TGTGCCAGCAGTGATAGCGGAGATACGCAGTATTTT. Amino acid sequence: CASSDSGDTQYF.

CDR3 residues: CASSEYSGPRRQETQYF. The CDR3, as DNA: TGTGCCAGCAGTGAATATTCGGGACCCCGCCGCCAAGAGACCCAGTACTTC. The chain is built from TRBV6-5 and TRBJ2-5; the D call may be TRBD1 or TRBD2 (5 bases each). Per the germline V gene, CDR1 is MNHEY and CDR2 is SVGAGI. V lost 5 bases and J lost 1, with 20 bases in between. The CDR3 is made up of 17 amino acids.

V and J are TRBV10-3 and TRBJ2-4, with 7 bases lining up with TRBD2. Unmatched junction bases numbered 5, after V lost 2 bases and J lost 4 bases. Germline V gene sequence: CDR1 ENHRY, CDR2 SYGVKD. CDR3 size: 15 residues. The CDR3 nucleotides read TGTGCCATCAGTGAGCAGGGAGGGTTTAAAAACATTCAGTACTTC. This sequence encodes CAISEQGGFKNIQYF.

This clonotype came up a few times. This chain joins TRBV6-2 or TRBV6-3 and TRBJ1-1; D is unclear. Deletions cut 8 bases from V and 0 bases from J, with 7 bases between. There are 12 residues in the CDR3. Germline V gene data show CDR1 as MNHEY and CDR2 as SVGEGT. CDR3: CASGSVNTEAFF. The DNA for the CDR3 is TGTGCCAGCGGCAGTGTGAACACTGAAGCTTTCTTT.

This clonotype occurred a few times. The chain uses TRBV7-9 and TRBJ2-2; D remains ambiguous. The CDR3 length is 15 residues. Germline CDR1 reads SEHNR; CDR2 reads FQNEAQ (reference sequence). V dropped 4 bases and J dropped 6 bases, with 15 bases sitting between them. Here the CDR3 reads CASSSGMFGAGELFF. The CDR3 DNA is TGTGCCAGCAGCTCAGGCATGTTTGGGGCCGGGGAGCTGTTTTTT.

This clonotype was picked up a small number of times. This chain joins TRBV6-1 and TRBJ2-1; no reliable D call. The V end lost 1 base, the J end lost 4 bases, and 11 bases lay between the germline ends. Germline CDR1 reads MNHNS; CDR2 reads SASEGT. This CDR3 spans 15 amino acids. CDR3 region: CASSEGGRVYNEQFF. CDR3 bases: TGTGCCAGCAGTGAAGGAGGACGGGTTTACAATGAGCAGTTCTTC.

This clonotype has more than one count but fewer than ten. The V and J genes are TRBV27 and TRBJ2-5, with D possibly being TRBD2 (6 bases). Germline lookup yields CDR1 MNHEY and CDR2 SMNVEV (reference sequence). There are 13 residues in the CDR3. The V and J ends lost 3 bases and 4 bases respectively, with 9 bases between them. CDR3 residues: CASSLRDRETQYF. CDR3 in DNA: TGTGCCAGCAGTTTGCGGGACCGAGAGACCCAGTACTTC.

This clonotype has only a few counts. This sequence joins TRBV12-3 or TRBV12-4 and TRBJ2-1; 10 bases are a match to TRBD2. The CDR3 spans 14 residues. Unmatched junction bases numbered 11, after V lost 11 bases and J lost 7 bases. The CDR3 sequence is CASSLGLARNEQFF. The CDR3 DNA is TGTGCCTCATCCTTGGGACTAGCGCGTAATGAGCAGTTCTTC.

V and J are TRBV20-1 and TRBJ2-1, with TRBD2 matching over 7 bases. The V gene's germline CDR1 is DFQATT and CDR2 SNEGSKA (reference sequence). The junction had 14 bases not matched to a gene; V was cut back by 5 bases and J by 7 bases. This CDR3 spans 15 amino acids. DNA of the CDR3: TGCAGTGCTTGGGCCGGGGTGGAGGGAGGGAATGAGCAGTTCTTC. Its translation is CSAWAGVEGGNEQFF.

This clonotype showed up just a few times. V usage is TRBV7-2 and J usage is TRBJ1-1, with D uncertain. Germline V gene sequence: CDR1 SGHTA, CDR2 FQGNSA. Trimming pared 2 bases from V and 1 base from J, leaving 8 bases between. This CDR3 comprises 14 residues. In DNA form, the CDR3 reads TGTGCCAGCAGCTTAAAGGCCAGGAACACTGAAGCTTTCTTT. Protein product: CASSLKARNTEAFF.

There are a few counts of this clonotype. The gene calls are TRBV3-1 and TRBJ2-7, with D hard to call. Trimming cost V 2 bases and J 0 bases, with 8 bases left between them. In germline, CDR1 is LGHDT, CDR2 YNNKEL (reference sequence). The CDR3 spans 14 residues. Here the CDR3 DNA reads TGTGCCAGCAGCCAACAGGCTCCCTCCTACGAGCAGTACTTC. Translation: CASSQQAPSYEQYF.

The gene calls are TRBV4-3 and TRBJ2-7, with 7 positions matching TRBD1. There are 16 residues in the CDR3. Germline loops: CDR1 LGHNA, CDR2 YSLEER. Trimming at V came to 0 bases and at J to 0 bases, leaving 5 bases not matched to a gene. The CDR3 DNA follows: TGCGCCAGCAGCCAAGAGGACAGGTTCGGCTCCTACGAGCAGTACTTC. This sequence encodes CASSQEDRFGSYEQYF.

In this sample, this clonotype turned up once. CDR3 region: CASSPESGRDTQYF. DNA for the CDR3: TGCGCCAGCAGCCCCGAGAGCGGGAGAGATACGCAGTATTTT. V gene TRBV5-1 combines with J gene TRBJ2-3, with 8 bases that match TRBD2. Germline V CDR1 and CDR2: SGHRS, YFSETQ. Unmatched junction bases numbered 6, after V lost 4 bases and J lost 5 bases. This CDR3 has 14 residues.

The chain links TRBV28 to TRBJ2-3; 8 nucleotides align to TRBD2. Germline trimming cut 3 bases from V and 2 bases from J; bases unmatched to any gene: 10. This CDR3 spans 17 amino acids. Germline CDR1 is MDHEN and CDR2 is SYDVKM. This CDR3 is CASSFSSRLATTDTQYF. The CDR3 nucleotides are TGTGCCAGCAGTTTTAGTTCCCGACTAGCGACCACAGATACGCAGTATTTT. The variable domain in full, with the rest retrieved from reference TRBV28 and TRBJ2-3, is DVKVTQSSRYLVKRTGEKVFLECVQDMDHENMFWYRQDPGLGLRLIYFSYDVKMKEKGDIPEGYSVSREKKERFSLILESASTNQTSMYLCASSFSSRLATTDTQYFGPGTRLTVL.

This clonotype has more than one count but fewer than ten. The chain uses TRBV20-1 and TRBJ2-2; 9 bases are a match to TRBD1. V was clipped by 5 bases and J by 5 bases; unmatched bases: 15. The CDR3 length is 17 residues. CDR1 is DFQATT, CDR2 SNEGSKA, per germline (reference sequence). The CDR3 DNA reads as TGCAGTGCTGAACGACCCCCCGGGACAGGGAAAACCGGGGAGCTGTTTTTT. It is translated as CSAERPPGTGKTGELFF.

This clonotype appeared a few times. This rearrangement joins TRBV7-2 to TRBJ1-2; the D gene is possibly TRBD1 (6 bases). The CDR3 runs to 15 residues. V gave up 5 bases and J gave up 2 bases, with 15 bases separating them. Germline V lookup: CDR1 SGHTA, CDR2 FQGNSA. In DNA form, the CDR3 reads TGTGCCAGCAGCCTGTGGACAGACAAAAACTATGGCTACACCTTC. It translates to CASSLWTDKNYGYTF.

The chain recombines TRBV6-2 or TRBV6-3 with TRBJ1-6; no clear D. CDR1 MNHEY and CDR2 SVGEGT come from the germline V gene. CDR3 length: 14 residues. Trimming pared 3 bases from V and 7 bases from J, leaving 10 bases between. This chain's CDR3 is CASSYATENSPLHF. The CDR3 DNA sequence: TGTGCCAGCAGTTATGCTACAGAAAATTCACCCCTCCACTTT.